The 32 T cell receptor beta chains below were found in one sample sequenced in a study. Each CDR3 protein is one row after TCRdb ran MiXCR on the 5' RACE reads. Of about 4,900 distinct CDR3 sequences in the sample, more than 60% were seen once. Cells sorted as Tregs were CD4+, CD25+ and CD127-/low. Sequencing was carried out using Tregs sorted from blood. The source is a female donor with breast cancer.

The rearrangement links TRBV7-8 to TRBJ1-4, with D possibly matching TRBD1 (5 bases). This CDR3 has 15 amino acids. Trimming stripped 4 bases from V and 5 bases from J, with 14 bases between. CDR1 and CDR2 from the germline V gene are SGHVS and FQNEAQ. CDR3 protein: CASSSSGTVNEKLFF. The CDR3 bases are TGTGCCAGCAGCTCCTCCGGGACGGTAAATGAAAAACTGTTTTTT.

J is TRBJ2-7 and V is TRBV7-3, with TRBD2 identical over 7 bases. CDR1 is SGHTA and CDR2 is FQGTGA in the germline V gene. The trim removed 1 base at V and 5 bases at J, leaving 2 bases unmatched. The CDR3 runs 13 residues. CDR3 residues: CASSLSLADEQYF. CDR3 DNA: TGTGCCAGCAGCTTAAGCCTAGCGGACGAGCAGTACTTC.

This clonotype turned up a few times. The chain joins TRBV2 to TRBJ2-1, with 12 nucleotides matching TRBD2. Germline V gene lookup returns CDR1 SNHLY and CDR2 FYNNEI. The CDR3 is made up of 14 amino acids. V dropped 4 bases and J dropped 15; count of bases not matched to a gene: 10. The CDR3 reads CASSGLAGGPYPFF. As DNA, the CDR3 is TGTGCCAGCAGTGGCCTAGCGGGAGGGCCGTATCCGTTCTTC.

The chain joins TRBV12-3 or TRBV12-4 to TRBJ2-1; 11 bases are shared with TRBD1. Trimming took 6 bases from V and 4 from J; bases not matched to a gene: 5. The CDR3 contains 15 residues. The CDR3 loop is CASRTGTGGYNEQFF. The CDR3 DNA reads as TGTGCCAGCAGAACCGGGACAGGGGGTTACAATGAGCAGTTCTTC.

This sequence joins TRBV9 and TRBJ1-6; no reliable D call. The CDR3 has 12 residues. Trimming took 3 bases from V and 8 from J, leaving 6 bases between them. Germline V CDR1 and CDR2: SGDLS, YYNGEE. CDR3 DNA: TGTGCCAGCAGCGCCCACGATTCACCCCTCCACTTT. Its protein is CASSAHDSPLHF.

The chain employs TRBV30 and TRBJ2-3, with 8 bases identical to TRBD1. The CDR3 is 15 amino acids. CDR1 and CDR2 (germline): GTSNPN, SVGIG (reference sequence). Unmatched junction bases numbered 3, after V lost 1 base and J lost 0 bases. CDR3 DNA sequence: TGTGCCTGGAGTGCGTACAGGGGGAGCACAGATACGCAGTATTTT. It encodes CAWSAYRGSTDTQYF.

As concerns this clonotype: The missing conserved phenylalanine or tryptophan at the end of this CDR3 makes a read error likely. The chain carries TRBV12-3 or TRBV12-4 and TRBJ2-1; 8 nucleotides line up with TRBD1. This CDR3 comprises 16 residues. The CDR3 DNA is TGCGCCAGCAGTCCTCCAGGGGGCTTCCTTTACAATGAGCAGTTCTCC. This sequence encodes CASSPPGGFLYNEQFS.

This chain links TRBV9 with TRBJ2-5; D not resolved. The CDR3 runs 13 residues. Deletions cut 1 base from V and 5 bases from J, with 9 bases between. Germline values: CDR1 SGDLS, CDR2 YYNGEE. The CDR3 protein is CASSVTTWETQYF. The CDR3 coding sequence is TGTGCCAGCAGCGTAACCACCTGGGAGACCCAGTACTTC.

The CDR3 DNA follows: TGCAGTGCTAGAGTCCAGGGACTAGCGCGTAACAATGAGCAGTTCTTC. Its translation is CSARVQGLARNNEQFF. The rearrangement links TRBV20-1 to TRBJ2-1; TRBD2 aligns across 10 bases. The CDR3 loop spans 16 amino acids. In germline, CDR1 is DFQATT, CDR2 SNEGSKA (reference sequence). Unmatched junction bases numbered 8, after V lost 1 base and J lost 5 bases.

This sequence joins TRBV6-5 and TRBJ1-4; D gene uncertain. Deletions cut 10 bases from V and 5 bases from J, with 11 bases between. The CDR3 is 12 residues long. Per the germline V gene, CDR1 is MNHEY and CDR2 is SVGAGI. CDR3 amino acids: CATNGENEKLFF. DNA for the CDR3: TGTGCCACCAATGGGGAAAATGAAAAACTGTTTTTT.

The chain carries TRBV11-2 and TRBJ2-7, with 7 bases fitting TRBD2. The V gene end was trimmed by 8 bases and the J gene end by 3 bases; junction bases not matched to a gene: 4. The V gene's germline CDR1 is SGHAT and CDR2 FQNNGV. This CDR3 is 12 amino acids long. CDR3 sequence reads: CASGGGDYEQYF. DNA of the CDR3: TGTGCCAGCGGCGGGGGTGACTACGAGCAGTACTTC.

V and J are TRBV12-3 or TRBV12-4 and TRBJ2-1; 8 bases line up with TRBD1. The CDR3 is 12 residues long. The ends lost 9 bases at V and 10 bases at J; junction bases unmatched: 8. The CDR3 region is CASSQSGGEQFF. Written as DNA, the CDR3 is TGTGCCAGTAGCCAATCAGGGGGCGAGCAGTTCTTC.

This clonotype occurred a few times. The CDR3 spells CASSLAPLAYEQYF. The DNA for the CDR3 is TGTGCCAGCAGCTTAGCGCCACTAGCCTACGAGCAGTACTTC. The chain recombines TRBV11-2 with TRBJ2-7, with a tentative D call TRBD2 (5 bases). This CDR3 is built from 14 residues. From germline, CDR1 is SGHAT and CDR2 FQNNGV. The V end was cut by 1 base, the J end by 2 bases, with 9 bases between.

In this sample, this clonotype turned up once. V and J are TRBV6-5 and TRBJ2-7; 9 nucleotides align to TRBD1. CDR1 MNHEY and CDR2 SVGAGI come from the germline V gene. Trimming cost V 5 bases and J 3 bases; bases outside gene matches: 17. The CDR3 has 18 residues. CDR3 in DNA: TGTGCCAGCAGTCCTCGACCCGGGACAGGGTACCCCGACTACGAGCAGTACTTC. This codes for CASSPRPGTGYPDYEQYF.

This chain uses TRBV11-2 with TRBJ2-1, with a possible D match to TRBD1 (5 bases). From germline, CDR1 is SGHAT and CDR2 FQNNGV. This CDR3 contains 16 residues. Trimming took 3 bases from V and 4 from J, leaving 16 bases between them. The CDR3 region has the DNA TGTGCCAGCAGCTTTTCCCAGGGAATAACGTACAATGAGCAGTTCTTC. It specifies CASSFSQGITYNEQFF.

This CDR3 is CASSTGGYHNEQFF. CDR3 coding DNA: TGTGCCAGCAGTACAGGGGGCTACCACAATGAGCAGTTCTTC. The chain carries TRBV27 and TRBJ2-7; 9 positions match TRBD1. The J call may be incorrect, as the DNA end agrees better with TRBJ2-1. Looked up from germline, CDR1 is MNHEY and CDR2 is SMNVEV (reference sequence). This CDR3 is 14 amino acids long.

The chain uses TRBV20-1 and TRBJ2-3; D is undetermined. The V end lost 6 bases, the J end lost 7 bases, and 17 bases lay between the germline ends. CDR3 length: 13 residues. Germline CDR1 is DFQATT and CDR2 is SNEGSKA (reference sequence). The CDR3 protein is CSAPRRNDNTQYF. CDR3 in DNA: TGCAGTGCACCTAGGAGAAACGATAATACGCAGTATTTT.

V is TRBV10-2 and J is TRBJ1-5, with unresolved D. Germline assignment: CDR1 WSHSY and CDR2 SAAADI. The CDR3 runs 12 residues. Deletions cut 0 bases from V and 4 bases from J, with 1 base between. The CDR3 nucleotides read TGCGCCAGCAGTGAGTCTAATCAGCCCCAGCATTTT. Translating it yields CASSESNQPQHF.

The chain joins TRBV27 to TRBJ2-7; possibly TRBD1 for D (6 bases). Germline V gene data show CDR1 as MNHEY and CDR2 as SMNVEV (reference sequence). The CDR3 totals 13 residues. V dropped 5 bases and J dropped 1 base, with 9 bases sitting between them. CDR3 DNA sequence: TGTGCCAGCAGTCAAGGACAGTCCTACGAGCAGTACTTC. This gives the protein CASSQGQSYEQYF.

This clonotype has only a few counts. The chain links TRBV6-5 to TRBJ1-2, with 8 bases aligning to TRBD1. The CDR3 covers 12 residues. The V gene end was trimmed by 5 bases and the J gene end by 8 bases; junction bases not matched to a gene: 4. Germline lookup yields CDR1 MNHEY and CDR2 SVGAGI. CDR3 residues: CASSPTGEGYTF. The CDR3 nucleotides are TGTGCCAGCAGTCCGACAGGGGAAGGCTACACCTTC.

This clonotype was seen a handful of times. The chain recombines TRBV11-2 with TRBJ2-7; TRBD1 agrees at 7 bases. The CDR3 is 15 amino acids. The germline CDR1 and CDR2 sequences are SGHAT and FQNNGV. J was trimmed by 4 bases and V by 5 bases; bases with no gene match: 11. CDR3 sequence (DNA): TGTGCCAGCAGCGGAAGACAGGGCGCAGGATACGAGCAGTACTTC. It encodes CASSGRQGAGYEQYF.

This clonotype has more than one count but fewer than ten. This chain uses TRBV12-3 or TRBV12-4 with TRBJ2-1; either TRBD1 or TRBD2 may supply D (6 bases each). The CDR3 has 14 residues. V dropped 8 bases and J dropped 6 bases, with 17 bases sitting between them. The CDR3 DNA follows: TGTGCCAGCGAACTGAGGGGGGAGCGCAATGAGCAGTTCTTC. It codes for CASELRGERNEQFF.

About this clonotype: The junction does not match germline at one end; this may be a read error. V is TRBV6-5 and J is TRBJ2-7, with D perhaps matching TRBD1 (5 bases). CDR1 and CDR2 from the germline V gene are MNHEY and SVGAGI. The CDR3 sequence is 11 residues long. This CDR3 reads CTSTQGYEQYF. The CDR3 bases are TGTACCAGCACCCAGGGCTACGAGCAGTACTTC.

The chain joins TRBV7-9 to TRBJ2-3; TRBD2 is a possible D gene (5 bases). The CDR3 has 15 residues. V lost 5 bases and J 2 bases, leaving 14 bases between the germline ends. Per the germline V gene, CDR1 is SEHNR and CDR2 is FQNEAQ (reference sequence). This CDR3 is CASSAGGSNTDTQYF. The CDR3 coding sequence is TGTGCCAGCAGCGCTGGTGGGAGTAACACAGATACGCAGTATTTT. The variable domain in full, completed from reference TRBV7-9 and TRBJ2-3, reads DTGVSQNPRHKITKRGQNVTFRCDPISEHNRLYWYRQTLGQGPEFLTYFQNEAQLEKSRLLSDRFSAERPKGSFSTLEIQRTEQGDSAMYLCASSAGGSNTDTQYFGPGTRLTVL.

V usage is TRBV6-5 and J usage is TRBJ1-1; maybe TRBD1 (5 bases). The CDR3 is 11 amino acids. Germline CDR1 MNHEY, CDR2 SVGAGI. V was pared by 8 bases and J by 11 bases, with 15 bases between. The CDR3 region has the DNA TGTGCCAGCGGAGGGGCCCCGGCCGCTTTCTTT. As protein: CASGGAPAAFF.

This clonotype was seen more than once but under ten times. The chain links TRBV12-3 or TRBV12-4 to TRBJ1-2; 8 positions match TRBD1. The CDR3 has 14 amino acids. V gave up 5 bases and J gave up 2 bases; unmatched junction bases: 4. CDR3 protein: CASSTRTGNYGYTF. DNA of the CDR3: TGTGCCAGCAGTACCCGGACAGGGAACTATGGCTACACCTTC.

The rearrangement uses TRBV20-1 and TRBJ1-2; a possible D gene is TRBD1 (5 bases). Germline loops: CDR1 DFQATT, CDR2 SNEGSKA (reference sequence). With 6 bases removed from V and 1 base from J, the gap between germline ends came to 18 bases. The CDR3 covers 15 residues. Here the CDR3 DNA reads TGCAGTGCCAGAAACAGGCGAACCTTTAACTATGGCTACACCTTC. Protein sequence: CSARNRRTFNYGYTF.

Notes on this clonotype: At one end, the junction sequence differs from germline, possibly due to a read error. The chain joins TRBV4-1 to TRBJ2-1; D possibly uses TRBD1 or TRBD2 (5 bases each). Looked up from germline, CDR1 is MGHRA and CDR2 is YSYEKL. The CDR3 length is 16 residues. CDR3 residues: CASSQGDRSSYNEQSF. CDR3 nucleotides: TGCGCCAGCAGCCAGGGGGACCGGAGCTCCTACAATGAGCAGTCCTTC.

As for this clonotype: A read error may account for a junction end that differs from germline. The gene calls are TRBV12-3 or TRBV12-4 and TRBJ2-3, with a weak D call TRBD1 (5 bases). CDR3 size: 15 residues. Here the CDR3 reads CAGSETRVVTDTQYF. CDR3 coding DNA: TGTGCCGGCAGTGAGACCAGGGTAGTTACAGATACGCAGTATTTT.

This clonotype occurred a few times. V is TRBV6-5 and J is TRBJ1-6; D is unresolved. V was trimmed by 2 bases and J by 13 bases, leaving 12 bases between them. The CDR3 loop spans 13 amino acids. CDR1 is MNHEY, CDR2 SVGAGI, per germline. The CDR3 protein is CASSYGGNTPLHF. The CDR3 bases are TGTGCCAGCAGTTACGGCGGGAACACCCCCCTCCACTTT.

The rearrangement joins TRBV7-8 to TRBJ2-3, with 8 nucleotides matching TRBD2. The CDR3 consists of 14 residues. Germline CDR1 SGHVS, CDR2 FQNEAQ. V dropped 2 bases and J dropped 4; count of bases not matched to a gene: 2. The CDR3 is CASSLLAGSDTQYF. The DNA for the CDR3 is TGTGCCAGCAGCTTATTAGCGGGGTCAGATACGCAGTATTTT. Supplemented by reference TRBV7-8 and TRBJ2-3, the full variable domain reads GAGVSQSPRYKVAKRGQDVALRCDPISGHVSLFWYQQALGQGPEFLTYFQNEAQLDKSGLPSDRFFAERPEGSVSTLKIQRTQQEDSAVYLCASSLLAGSDTQYFGPGTRLTVL.

The genes are TRBV20-1 and TRBJ2-5; 9 bases match TRBD2. Germline V gene data show CDR1 as DFQATT and CDR2 as SNEGSKA (reference sequence). The length of the CDR3 is 17 residues. V was clipped by 3 bases and J by 3 bases; unmatched bases: 14. The CDR3: CSARGALAGMKKETQYF. The CDR3 DNA reads as TGCAGTGCTAGGGGGGCTCTAGCGGGAATGAAAAAAGAGACCCAGTACTTC.